Listed here are 18 T cell receptor beta chains from one sample, sequenced in a study of blood T cell repertoires in COVID-19. Only in-frame clones appear in the TCRdb table, and some are missing; sequencing was by immunoSEQ multiplex PCR. The data show about 250,000 clones, with roughly four fifths seen just once and approximately 3.6% held by the top ten. Sequenced: PBMCs or T cells enriched from blood (not recorded which). The receptor source for this set is a man over 45 who had recovered from COVID-19.

The V gene is TRBV7-3, the J gene TRBJ2-2; TRBD2 agrees at 15 bases. V gave up 5 bases and J gave up 5 bases; unmatched junction bases: 0. The germline gives CDR1 SGHTA, CDR2 FQGTGA. The CDR3 covers 15 residues. The CDR3 region has the DNA TGTGCCAGCAGCGGGACTAGCGGGGGGACCGGGGAGCTGTTTTTT. This gives the protein CASSGTSGGTGELFF. Full variable domain (missing parts from reference TRBV7-3 and TRBJ2-2): GAGVSQTPSNKVTEKGKYVELRCDPISGHTALYWYRQSLGQGPEFLIYFQGTGAADDSGLPNDRFFAVRPEGSVSTLKIQRTERGDSAVYLCASSGTSGGTGELFFGEGSRLTVL.

The chain recombines TRBV10-1 with TRBJ1-3; 7 bases align to TRBD1. CDR1 is WNHNN, CDR2 SYGVQD, per germline (reference sequence). The CDR3 spans 18 residues. V shed 6 bases and J 0 bases; nucleotides not matched to a gene: 14. CDR3 protein: CASSPGTALTSSGNTIYF. The CDR3 coding sequence is TGCGCCAGCAGCCCCGGGACAGCTCTTACAAGCTCTGGAAACACCATATATTTT.

The gene calls are TRBV4-1 and TRBJ2-3; D remains unclear. The CDR3 is 16 amino acids. Germline V lookup: CDR1 MGHRA, CDR2 YSYEKL. V lost 4 bases and J lost 1, with 15 bases in between. CDR3 in DNA: TGCGCCAGCAGCCCCCTCCGGGTTTCTGGCACAGATACGCAGTATTTT. Translated: CASSPLRVSGTDTQYF.

The chain carries TRBV3-1 (or the pseudogene TRBV3-2) and TRBJ1-3; D possibly corresponds to TRBD1 (6 bases). Germline V lookup: CDR1 LGHDT, CDR2 YNNKEL (reference sequence). CDR3 length: 16 amino acids. Trimming pared 6 bases from V and 0 bases from J, leaving 15 bases between. The CDR3 nucleotides read TGTGCCAGCAGTCAGGGGATTGGGGTCTCTGGAAACACCATATATTTT. Its translation: CASSQGIGVSGNTIYF.

This sequence joins TRBV14 and TRBJ2-7, with 11 nucleotides matching TRBD1. In germline, CDR1 is SGHDN, CDR2 FVKESK. The V and J ends lost 5 bases and 3 bases, in that order; junction bases with no gene match: 6. The CDR3 length is 15 residues. The CDR3: CASSAGQGAYYEQYF. As DNA, the CDR3 is TGTGCCAGCAGCGCTGGACAGGGGGCTTACTACGAGCAGTACTTC.

The chain combines TRBV18 with TRBJ2-1; 9 nucleotides align to TRBD1. The junction had 2 bases not matched to a gene; V was cut back by 8 bases and J by 3 bases. The CDR3 spans 13 residues. Germline CDR1 is KGHSH and CDR2 is LQKENI. This chain's CDR3 is CASLGQGYNEQFF. CDR3 nucleotide sequence: TGTGCCAGCCTGGGACAGGGCTACAATGAGCAGTTCTTC.

The chain combines TRBV12-3 or TRBV12-4 with TRBJ2-1; D ambiguous. The CDR3 spans 13 residues. With 6 bases removed from V and 6 bases from J, the gap between germline ends came to 12 bases. In DNA, the CDR3 is TGTGCCAGCAGCATTAGTGCTGGCAATGAGCAGTTCTTC. Amino acid sequence: CASSISAGNEQFF.

The J gene is TRBJ1-1, the V gene TRBV9; no clear D gene. Germline CDR1 reads SGDLS; CDR2 reads YYNGEE. The V gene lost 2 bases and the J gene lost 3 bases, with 11 bases spanning the gap. The CDR3 runs 14 residues. The CDR3 nucleotides read TGTGCCAGCAGCGTCGAGCCCCACGACACTGAAGCTTTCTTT. Amino acids: CASSVEPHDTEAFF.

This clone has only one observation. The chain employs TRBV27 and TRBJ1-2, with 9 nucleotides matching TRBD1. Germline V lookup: CDR1 MNHEY, CDR2 SMNVEV (reference sequence). CDR3 size: 15 residues. The V and J ends lost 3 bases and 5 bases, in that order; junction bases with no gene match: 7. CDR3 residues: CASSLRDRVGYGYTF. The CDR3 nucleotides are TGTGCCAGCAGTTTGAGGGACAGGGTCGGGTATGGCTACACCTTC.

This chain joins TRBV7-3 and TRBJ1-5; D might be TRBD1 (5 bases). There are 13 residues in the CDR3. Trimming took 3 bases from V and 7 from J, leaving 10 bases between them. CDR1 is SGHTA and CDR2 is FQGTGA in the germline V gene. The CDR3 DNA sequence: TGTGCCAGCAGCTTGGGGGGTGGCCAGCCCCAGCATTTT. Protein: CASSLGGGQPQHF.

This chain joins TRBV6-6 and TRBJ2-7, with D perhaps matching TRBD2 (6 bases). The CDR3 totals 15 residues. Germline assignment: CDR1 MNHNY and CDR2 SVGAGI (reference sequence). V was clipped by 5 bases and J by 5 bases, with 19 bases between them. The CDR3 DNA follows: TGTGCCAGCAGTGCCTCAGGAGGAGGGCTCAACGAGCAGTACTTC. Amino acids: CASSASGGGLNEQYF.

This chain connects TRBV7-8 to TRBJ1-5; TRBD1 matches 8 bases. CDR1 and CDR2 (germline): SGHVS, FQNEAQ. The CDR3 consists of 15 residues. J gave up 6 bases and V 1 base, and 5 bases lay outside the gene matches. The CDR3 is CASSLGQGASQPQHF. For the CDR3, the DNA is TGTGCCAGCAGCTTAGGGCAGGGGGCGAGTCAGCCCCAGCATTTT.

This chain links TRBV15 with TRBJ2-7, with D perhaps TRBD1 (5 bases). V shed 5 bases and J shed 2 bases, with 7 bases lying between them. The germline CDR1 and CDR2 sequences are LNHNV and YYDKDF (reference sequence). CDR3 length: 12 amino acids. CDR3 coding DNA: TGTGCCACCAGCCCAGGGACCTACGAGCAGTACTTC. Translation gives CATSPGTYEQYF. The full variable domain, its missing parts supplied by reference TRBV15 and TRBJ2-7, is DAMVIQNPRYQVTQFGKPVTLSCSQTLNHNVMYWYQQKSSQAPKLLFHYYDKDFNNEADTPDNFQSRRPNTSFCFLDIRSPGLGDTAMYLCATSPGTYEQYFGPGTRLTVT.

This rearrangement joins TRBV7-2 to TRBJ1-1, with 8 bases aligning to TRBD1. The CDR3 length is 15 residues. CDR1 is SGHTA, CDR2 FQGNSA, per germline. J was trimmed by 5 bases and V by 2 bases; bases with no gene match: 7. In DNA form, the CDR3 reads TGTGCCAGCAGCTTACAAGGACAGGGCATAACTGAAGCTTTCTTT. Translation gives CASSLQGQGITEAFF.

The CDR3 DNA is TGTGCCAGCAGCATATACCGACAGGGTGAGGTACCCTACAATGAGCAGTTCTTC. Encoded protein: CASSIYRQGEVPYNEQFF. The genes are TRBV21-1 and TRBJ2-1; TRBD1, the D gene given by the table, was not confirmed from the DNA. TRBV21-1 represents a pseudogene. The CDR3 length is 18 residues.

The chain recombines TRBV16 with TRBJ2-5, with D maybe TRBD2 (6 bases). CDR1 is KGHSY, CDR2 FQNENV, per germline. This CDR3 is built from 15 residues. Trimming shortened V by 3 bases and J by 5 bases, and 16 bases separated the two germline ends. DNA for the CDR3: TGTGCCAGCAGCCACTCCTCGGGGAGGTGGGAGACCCAGTACTTC. Amino acid sequence: CASSHSSGRWETQYF.

V usage is TRBV7-9 and J usage is TRBJ2-7; 9 nucleotides align to TRBD1. V lost 5 bases to trimming and J lost 7 bases; unmatched junction nucleotides: 15. This CDR3 region has 16 residues. Germline V gives CDR1 SEHNR, CDR2 FQNEAQ (reference sequence). The CDR3 is CASSQNHTGGKVEQYF. The CDR3 nucleotides are TGTGCCAGCAGCCAAAATCACACAGGGGGCAAGGTTGAGCAGTACTTC.

As concerns this clone: One end of the junction fails to match germline, which may point to a read error. The chain employs TRBV13 and TRBJ1-1, with TRBD1 as a possible D gene (6 bases). This CDR3 has 15 residues. Germline V lookup: CDR1 PRHDT, CDR2 FYEKMQ (reference sequence). For the CDR3, the DNA is TGTGCCAGCAGCCTAGGTGGGGGCAGGAGGACTGAAGCTTTCTTT. This sequence encodes CASSLGGGRRTEAFF.